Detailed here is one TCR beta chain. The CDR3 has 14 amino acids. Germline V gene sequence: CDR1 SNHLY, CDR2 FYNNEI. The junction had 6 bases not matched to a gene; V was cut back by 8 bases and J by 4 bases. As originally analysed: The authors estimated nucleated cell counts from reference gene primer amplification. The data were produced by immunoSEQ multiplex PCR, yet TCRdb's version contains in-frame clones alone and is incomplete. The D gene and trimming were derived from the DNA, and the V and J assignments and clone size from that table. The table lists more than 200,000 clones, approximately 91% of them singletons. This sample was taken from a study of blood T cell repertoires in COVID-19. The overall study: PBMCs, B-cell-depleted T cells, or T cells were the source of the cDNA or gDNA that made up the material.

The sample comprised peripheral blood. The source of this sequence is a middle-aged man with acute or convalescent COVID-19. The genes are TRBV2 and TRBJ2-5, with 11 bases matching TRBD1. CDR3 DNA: TGTGCCAGCGGGAAGGACAGGGGGCGAGAGACCCAGTACTTC. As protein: CASGKDRGRETQYF.